This T cell receptor (beta chain) was observed in a study of control samples from healthy donors and cancer patients. The data were produced by immunoSEQ multiplex PCR, yet TCRdb's version contains in-frame clones alone and is incomplete. Seen here are roughly 70,000 clones, about 95% observed once, and the top ten hold more than 2.5%. This CDR3 comprises 13 residues. Trimming took off 4 bases at V and 3 bases at J, with 7 bases between the two ends. Looked up from germline, CDR1 is LNHDA and CDR2 is SQIVND (reference sequence). The TCR was taken from a woman aged 30 to 39 in good health. V gene TRBV19 combines with J gene TRBJ2-1, with a weak D call TRBD2 (5 bases). Sequenced: blood. The CDR3 DNA follows: TGTGCCAGTAGTACGACTAACTACAATGAGCAGTTCTTC. Amino acids: CASSTTNYNEQFF.